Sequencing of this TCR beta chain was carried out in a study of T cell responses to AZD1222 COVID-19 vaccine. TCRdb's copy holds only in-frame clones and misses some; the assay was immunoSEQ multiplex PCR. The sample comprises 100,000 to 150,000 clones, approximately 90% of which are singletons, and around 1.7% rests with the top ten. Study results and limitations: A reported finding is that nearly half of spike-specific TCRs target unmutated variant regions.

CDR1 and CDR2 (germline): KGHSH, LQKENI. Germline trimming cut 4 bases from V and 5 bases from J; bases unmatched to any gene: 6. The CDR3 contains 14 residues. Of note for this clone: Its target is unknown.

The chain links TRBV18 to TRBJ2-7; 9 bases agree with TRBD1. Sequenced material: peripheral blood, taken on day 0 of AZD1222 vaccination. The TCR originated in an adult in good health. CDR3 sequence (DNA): TGTGCCAGCTCACAGTGGGACAGGGCTGACGAGCAGTACTTC. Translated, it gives CASSQWDRADEQYF.